This T cell receptor beta chain was sequenced for a study of blood T cell repertoires in COVID-19. Across the whole study: Sources were T cells, B-cell-depleted T cells, or PBMCs; the material itself was cDNA or gDNA.

V shed 1 base, J shed 7 bases, and the junction held 4 bases outside the gene matches. Germline CDR1 SGHVS, CDR2 FNYEAQ. CDR3 size: 14 residues. Repertoires were generated with immunoSEQ multiplex PCR, while TCRdb's copy carries only in-frame clones and drops some. This table holds roughly 60,000 clones, roughly 90% found once. Sequencing used peripheral blood. The chain joins TRBV7-6 to TRBJ1-5; 7 bases are a match to TRBD1. The TCR was taken from a woman of 80 years or more with active COVID-19. The CDR3 DNA reads as TGTGCCAGCAGCTTAGAGGCAGGGGGGCAGCCCCAGCATTTT. It codes for CASSLEAGGQPQHF.